The 19 T cell receptor beta chains in this list originate from one sample, sequenced in a study of PD-L1 blockade in urothelial cancer. Profiling relied on immunoSEQ multiplex PCR, and the TCRdb table lists in-frame clones only, not all of them. The table shows about 74,000 clones, with less than 90% occurring only once. The specimen was PBMCs, collected around atezolizumab (anti-PD-L1) treatment. The receptors derive from a man between 65 and 85 years old with urothelial cancer.

The rearrangement joins TRBV28 to TRBJ2-7; D is uncertain. The CDR3 is made up of 14 amino acids. Trimming stripped 5 bases from V and 0 bases from J, with 11 bases between. Germline CDR1 is MDHEN and CDR2 is SYDVKM. The CDR3 nucleotides are TGTGCCAGCAGTACGACATCCTACTCCTACGAGCAGTACTTC. Translation: CASSTTSYSYEQYF.

The V and J genes are TRBV6-1 and TRBJ2-4; D perhaps matches TRBD2 (6 bases). Germline loops: CDR1 MNHNS, CDR2 SASEGT. Trimming removed 4 bases from V and 9 bases from J, with 16 bases in between. The CDR3 extends over 14 amino acids. The CDR3 protein is CASSVSTRSSIQYF. The DNA for the CDR3 is TGTGCCAGCAGTGTGTCGACTAGAAGTAGCATTCAGTACTTC.

The rearrangement links TRBV4-1 to TRBJ2-7; D might be TRBD2 (5 bases). The germline V gene has CDR1 MGHRA and CDR2 YSYEKL. The V and J ends lost 1 base and 6 bases respectively, with 13 bases between them. This CDR3 spans 14 amino acids. Written as DNA, the CDR3 is TGCGCCAGCAGCCAAGGTAGAGGGCCCTTCGAGCAGTACTTC. Translating gives CASSQGRGPFEQYF.

The rearrangement uses TRBV5-1 and TRBJ2-2; D not resolved. This CDR3 spans 15 amino acids. CDR1 and CDR2 (germline): SGHRS, YFSETQ. Between the trimmed V and J ends, which lost 4 bases and 1 base, there was a span of 11 bases. The CDR3 DNA sequence: TGCGCCAGCAGCCCCCCTCTATTGAACACCGGGGAGCTGTTTTTT. Translation: CASSPPLLNTGELFF.

The chain links TRBV19 to TRBJ1-1, with D possibly being TRBD1 (5 bases). The CDR3 runs to 12 residues. Trimming shortened V by 9 bases and J by 4 bases, and 12 bases separated the two germline ends. CDR1 LNHDA and CDR2 SQIVND come from the germline V gene (reference sequence). The CDR3 DNA reads as TGTGCCAGCCGATGGGGGGGCACTGAAGCTTTCTTT. It yields the protein CASRWGGTEAFF. The full variable domain, rest sourced from reference TRBV19 and TRBJ1-1, is DGGITQSPKYLFRKEGQNVTLSCEQNLNHDAMYWYRQDPGQGLRLIYYSQIVNDFQKGDIAEGYSVSREKKESFPLTVTSAQKNPTAFYLCASRWGGTEAFFGQGTRLTVV.

This chain joins TRBV19 and TRBJ2-7, with a possible D match to TRBD1 (6 bases). Germline lookup yields CDR1 LNHDA and CDR2 SQIVND (reference sequence). The CDR3 is made up of 15 amino acids. V was trimmed by 1 base and J by 1 base, leaving 11 bases between them. The CDR3 is CASSIALGQSYEQYF. In DNA form, the CDR3 reads TGTGCCAGTAGTATAGCCCTAGGACAGTCCTACGAGCAGTACTTC.

The chain joins TRBV6-5 to TRBJ1-1, with TRBD1 as a possible D gene (6 bases). The V gene's germline CDR1 is MNHEY and CDR2 SVGAGI. The CDR3 spans 12 residues. Trimming removed 6 bases at V and 1 base at J, with 6 bases between. The CDR3 sequence: CASRQGNTEAFF. The CDR3 bases are TGTGCCAGCAGACAGGGGAACACTGAAGCTTTCTTT.

The chain joins TRBV29-1 to TRBJ2-2, with 11 bases aligning to TRBD2. This CDR3 has 16 amino acids. Germline CDR1 is SQVTM and CDR2 is ANQGSEA. The ends lost 4 bases at V and 2 bases at J; junction bases unmatched: 6. As DNA, the CDR3 is TGCAGCGTTGGGAAAGGGACTAGCGGTAACACCGGGGAGCTGTTTTTT. Amino acid sequence: CSVGKGTSGNTGELFF.

The rearrangement uses TRBV18 and TRBJ2-3; 8 bases align to TRBD2. The CDR3 spans 14 residues. J lost 6 bases, V lost 3 bases, and 5 bases had no gene match. Germline lookup yields CDR1 KGHSH and CDR2 LQKENI. The CDR3 DNA follows: TGTGCCAGCTCACCCGGACTAGCAGGCGATACGCAGTATTTT. Amino acid sequence: CASSPGLAGDTQYF.

CDR3 sequence reads: CASSEFARAYEQYF. The CDR3 bases are TGTGCCAGCAGTGAGTTTGCCAGGGCCTACGAGCAGTACTTC. The genes are TRBV2 and TRBJ2-7, with D maybe TRBD1 (5 bases). The V gene's germline CDR1 is SNHLY and CDR2 FYNNEI. Trimming left V 3 bases short and J 2 bases short, with 11 bases between. The CDR3 has 14 amino acids. Full variable domain (outside the CDR3, taken from reference TRBV2 and TRBJ2-7): EPEVTQTPSHQVTQMGQEVILRCVPISNHLYFYWYRQILGQKVEFLVSFYNNEISEKSEIFDDQFSVERPDGSNFTLKIRSTKLEDSAMYFCASSEFARAYEQYFGPGTRLTVT.

The chain joins TRBV7-8 to TRBJ2-7, with 9 bases aligning to TRBD2. The CDR3 extends over 16 amino acids. V gave up 1 base and J gave up 6 bases; unmatched junction bases: 10. Per the germline V gene, CDR1 is SGHVS and CDR2 is FQNEAQ. The CDR3 nucleotides read TGTGCCAGCAGCTTAGGGCCAGCGGGAGGATCGGTCGAGCAGTACTTC. Its translation is CASSLGPAGGSVEQYF.

The chain combines TRBV5-1 with TRBJ2-1; 7 nucleotides match TRBD1. Germline assignment: CDR1 SGHRS and CDR2 YFSETQ. The CDR3 length is 15 residues. J was trimmed by 7 bases and V by 1 base; bases with no gene match: 8. The CDR3 here is CASSLLGTDGNEQFF. The CDR3 bases are TGCGCCAGCAGCTTGCTCGGGACAGATGGGAATGAGCAGTTCTTC.

J is TRBJ2-1 and V is TRBV10-1; D gene ambiguous. The V gene's germline CDR1 is WNHNN and CDR2 SYGVQD (reference sequence). The CDR3 loop spans 19 amino acids. V gave up 7 bases and J gave up 9 bases, with 34 bases separating them. This CDR3 reads CASKQSWALTPGPSSEQFF. The DNA for the CDR3 is TGCGCCAGCAAACAATCATGGGCTTTAACGCCAGGTCCATCCAGTGAGCAGTTCTTC.

J is TRBJ1-1 and V is TRBV6-6; a weak D match, TRBD1 (6 bases). V was clipped by 5 bases and J by 4 bases, with 14 bases between them. The CDR3 has 14 amino acids. In germline, CDR1 is MNHNY, CDR2 SVGAGI (reference sequence). The CDR3 DNA reads as TGTGCCAGCAGTGGGGGGGCGGGTCCCACTGAAGCTTTCTTT. Its protein product is CASSGGAGPTEAFF.

The chain links TRBV9 to TRBJ2-5; 8 bases agree with TRBD2. With V trimmed by 3 bases and J by 5 bases, 12 bases remained unmatched. From germline, CDR1 is SGDLS and CDR2 YYNGEE. This CDR3 has 16 amino acids. CDR3 DNA: TGTGCCAGCAGCGAAGGCCCGGGACTAGACTCGGAGACCCAGTACTTC. Its protein product is CASSEGPGLDSETQYF.

The count of this clone is one. The rearrangement joins TRBV6-5 to TRBJ1-2; D perhaps matches TRBD1 (6 bases). Trimming took 11 bases from V and 7 from J, leaving 14 bases between them. CDR3 length: 11 amino acids. Germline V gene lookup returns CDR1 MNHEY and CDR2 SVGAGI. This CDR3 is CAAGQMGGYTF. CDR3 DNA: TGTGCCGCAGGACAGATGGGTGGCTACACCTTC.

The V call is TRBV15, the J call TRBJ2-5; a weak D match, TRBD1 (5 bases). V was shortened by 1 base and J by 1 base, with 7 bases between the two germline ends. The CDR3 runs to 14 residues. Germline lookup yields CDR1 LNHNV and CDR2 YYDKDF (reference sequence). CDR3 in amino acids: CATSRGGFQETQYF. CDR3 coding DNA: TGTGCCACCAGCAGAGGGGGCTTCCAAGAGACCCAGTACTTC.

This clone was seen just once. The chain couples TRBV28 to TRBJ2-1; possible D gene TRBD2, 5 bases. Trimming took 5 bases from V and 0 from J, leaving 17 bases between them. The CDR3 is 17 residues long. Germline V gene data show CDR1 as MDHEN and CDR2 as SYDVKM. CDR3 protein: CASSPLGDPSSYNEQFF. CDR3 coding DNA: TGTGCCAGCAGTCCACTAGGCGACCCTAGCTCCTACAATGAGCAGTTCTTC.

This clone was observed once. This sequence joins TRBV11-2 and TRBJ1-5; TRBD1 might be the D (6 bases). V lost 5 bases and J lost 0, with 20 bases in between. Germline values: CDR1 SGHAT, CDR2 FQNNGV. The CDR3 is 18 amino acids. The CDR3 DNA follows: TGTGCCAGCAGCCTCCGAGGGGACAAACGGGGTAGCAATCAGCCCCAGCATTTT. Protein product: CASSLRGDKRGSNQPQHF.